A single sample gave rise to the 30 T cell receptor beta chains below, sequenced in a study of blood T cell repertoires in COVID-19 (dated by TCRdb to between 2020 and 2021). The protocol used for the library was the immunoSEQ multiplex PCR assay. TCRdb's version of the immuneACCESS table is confined to in-frame rearrangements and falls short of the full clone set. An unresolved V gene accounts for under half of the shortfall where checked; the remainder is of unknown origin. The table for this sample lists over 150,000 clones; roughly 93% of them were counted only once. The ten largest clones represent around 4.8% of the sample. Sequenced: peripheral blood. These receptors were taken from a young man with COVID-19, enrolled during active disease.

The J gene is TRBJ2-2, the V gene TRBV28; 9 positions agree with TRBD1. V shed 6 bases, J shed 5 bases, and the junction held 7 bases outside the gene matches. CDR1 is MDHEN and CDR2 is SYDVKM in the germline V gene. The CDR3 is made up of 15 amino acids. The CDR3 is CASRTDRGDTGELFF. CDR3 DNA sequence: TGTGCCAGCAGGACGGACAGGGGCGATACCGGGGAGCTGTTTTTT.

This sequence joins TRBV11-2 and TRBJ2-4; D call uncertain. With 0 bases removed from V and 0 bases from J, the gap between germline ends came to 12 bases. Germline assignment: CDR1 SGHAT and CDR2 FQNNGV. The CDR3 is 17 amino acids. CDR3 loop: CASSLDRVVIAKNIQYF. The CDR3 region has the DNA TGTGCCAGCAGCTTAGATCGGGTGGTAATAGCCAAAAACATTCAGTACTTC.

This clone was recorded once. The chain links TRBV6-4 to TRBJ1-1, with D possibly matching TRBD1 (6 bases). The germline V gene has CDR1 MRHNA and CDR2 SNTAGT. Deletions cut 3 bases from V and 1 base from J, with 6 bases between. This CDR3 region has 13 residues. CDR3 DNA: TGTGCCAGCAGTGAGGGGGCGAACACTGAAGCTTTCTTT. As protein: CASSEGANTEAFF.

This chain connects TRBV7-6 to TRBJ2-4; perhaps TRBD1 as D (7 bases). Germline loops: CDR1 SGHVS, CDR2 FNYEAQ. CDR3 length: 13 residues. Trimming removed 5 bases at V and 8 bases at J, with 13 bases between. The CDR3 here is CASSPQGGHIQYF. CDR3 coding DNA: TGTGCCAGCAGCCCCCAGGGGGGACACATTCAGTACTTC.

The chain couples TRBV7-9 to TRBJ2-7; D is possibly TRBD2 (6 bases). This CDR3 comprises 14 residues. V dropped 4 bases and J dropped 3 bases, with 13 bases sitting between them. CDR1 and CDR2 (germline): SEHNR, FQNEAQ (reference sequence). The CDR3 reads CASSWSGVIYEQYF. The CDR3 DNA sequence: TGTGCCAGCAGCTGGTCGGGAGTTATCTACGAGCAGTACTTC.

The chain is built from TRBV25-1 and TRBJ2-7; maybe TRBD1 (6 bases). V lost 2 bases to trimming and J lost 5 bases, with 10 bases between them. There are 13 residues in the CDR3. Germline V CDR1 and CDR2: MGHDK, SYGVNS. CDR3 sequence: CASSERAGDEQYF. Written as DNA, the CDR3 is TGTGCCAGCAGTGAAAGGGCAGGGGACGAGCAGTACTTC.

The rearrangement joins TRBV6-5 to TRBJ1-2; D perhaps matches TRBD1 (6 bases). Germline CDR1 and CDR2: MNHEY and SVGAGI. The CDR3 sequence is 15 residues long. Trimming left V 0 bases short and J 10 bases short, with 18 bases between. CDR3 sequence: CASSYSSAGDLFYTF. CDR3 bases: TGTGCCAGCAGTTACTCATCCGCAGGGGACCTCTTCTACACCTTC.

The chain carries TRBV7-6 and TRBJ1-1; 7 nucleotides line up with TRBD1. Germline loops: CDR1 SGHVS, CDR2 FNYEAQ. V lost 5 bases, J lost 6 bases, and 15 bases stayed unmatched. The CDR3 covers 16 residues. This chain's CDR3 is CASSADRWAQGAEAFF. The CDR3 coding sequence is TGTGCCAGCAGCGCGGACAGGTGGGCCCAGGGGGCTGAAGCTTTCTTT. Full variable domain (rest looked up from reference TRBV7-6 and TRBJ1-1): GAGVSQSPRYKVTKRGQDVALRCDPISGHVSLYWYRQALGQGPEFLTYFNYEAQQDKSGLPNDRFSAERPEGSISTLTIQRTEQRDSAMYRCASSADRWAQGAEAFFGQGTRLTVV.

The V and J genes are TRBV7-3 and TRBJ2-7, with 9 nucleotides matching TRBD2. V lost 0 bases to trimming and J lost 6 bases; unmatched junction nucleotides: 6. Germline V gene data show CDR1 as SGHTA and CDR2 as FQGTGA. This CDR3 is built from 15 residues. CDR3 DNA: TGTGCCAGCAGCTTAACAGGTAGCGGGAGTCTCGAGCAGTACTTC. It translates to CASSLTGSGSLEQYF.

J is TRBJ1-1 and V is TRBV7-2, with 7 bases fitting TRBD1. Germline CDR1 and CDR2: SGHTA and FQGNSA. CDR3 size: 15 residues. The junction had 10 bases not matched to a gene; V was cut back by 7 bases and J by 2 bases. The DNA of the CDR3 is TGTGCCAGCATACCGCGGGGACAGCGCAACACTGAAGCTTTCTTT. Amino acids: CASIPRGQRNTEAFF.

This chain links TRBV9 with TRBJ2-1; D possibly corresponds to TRBD2 (5 bases). This CDR3 has 15 amino acids. V was clipped by 2 bases and J by 5 bases, with 14 bases between them. The V gene's germline CDR1 is SGDLS and CDR2 YYNGEE. The DNA for the CDR3 is TGTGCCAGCAGCGTTTACGGGGTCCAGAACAATGAGCAGTTCTTC. Its translation is CASSVYGVQNNEQFF.

V usage is TRBV7-8 and J usage is TRBJ2-7; 11 positions agree with TRBD2. In germline, CDR1 is SGHVS, CDR2 FQNEAQ. CDR3 length equals 15 residues. The V segment lost 5 bases and the J segment 2 bases; nucleotides outside the gene matches: 5. In DNA, the CDR3 is TGTGCCAGCAGCCCGGGGACTAGCGGAGCCTACGAGCAGTACTTC. Its translation: CASSPGTSGAYEQYF.

As to this clone: Germline is not matched at one junction end, which may reflect a read error. The chain recombines TRBV5-6 with TRBJ1-2; no reliable D call. The germline gives CDR1 SGHDT, CDR2 YYEEEE. This CDR3 is built from 13 residues. The DNA of the CDR3 is TGTGCCAGCAGCTTGGGGCGAGGCGCCTTAGGCGAGTTC. This encodes CASSLGRGALGEF.

The V gene is TRBV4-1, the J gene TRBJ2-3, with D unclear. Deletions cut 3 bases from V and 6 bases from J, with 7 bases between. CDR3 length equals 12 residues. Germline V gene data show CDR1 as MGHRA and CDR2 as YSYEKL. This CDR3 is CASSHIVDTQYF. CDR3 DNA sequence: TGCGCCAGCAGCCACATAGTGGATACGCAGTATTTT.

The chain recombines TRBV7-3 with TRBJ2-1; the match to TRBD2 covers 10 bases. This CDR3 is 17 amino acids long. After removal of 4 bases from V and 7 bases from J, the junction contained 13 bases not matched to a gene. In germline, CDR1 is SGHTA, CDR2 FQGTGA. The CDR3 spells CASSSPLEAGGSNEQFF. The CDR3 nucleotides read TGTGCCAGCAGCTCCCCCCTCGAAGCGGGAGGGAGTAATGAGCAGTTCTTC.

The V gene is TRBV27, the J gene TRBJ1-5; TRBD1 is a possible D gene (6 bases). This CDR3 region has 16 residues. Germline V CDR1 and CDR2: MNHEY, SMNVEV (reference sequence). The V and J ends lost 5 bases and 6 bases respectively, with 20 bases between them. CDR3 amino acids: CASSPGARQVGQPQHF. The CDR3, as DNA: TGTGCCAGCAGTCCAGGGGCGCGACAGGTGGGTCAGCCCCAGCATTTT.

This rearrangement joins TRBV4-3 to TRBJ2-7; D is unresolved. Trimming left V 4 bases short and J 0 bases short, with 13 bases between. This CDR3 spans 15 amino acids. Germline values: CDR1 LGHNA, CDR2 YSLEER. This chain's CDR3 is CASSLRQRSSYEQYF. The CDR3 DNA follows: TGCGCCAGCAGCCTAAGGCAAAGGAGCTCCTACGAGCAGTACTTC.

The CDR3 spells CASRLTGTYEQYF. For the CDR3, the DNA is TGTGCCAGCAGGTTGACAGGTACCTACGAGCAGTACTTC. The rearrangement uses TRBV28 and TRBJ2-7; D is perhaps TRBD1 (6 bases). The CDR3 has 13 amino acids. Germline V gene lookup returns CDR1 MDHEN and CDR2 SYDVKM. With 6 bases removed from V and 2 bases from J, the gap between germline ends came to 11 bases.

The chain couples TRBV18 to TRBJ2-7, with a weak D call TRBD2 (5 bases). V gave up 4 bases and J gave up 9 bases, with 16 bases separating them. Germline CDR1 reads KGHSH; CDR2 reads LQKENI. This CDR3 comprises 13 residues. CDR3 loop: CASSLRETVVQYF. The CDR3 coding sequence is TGTGCCAGCTCACTCCGGGAAACAGTTGTGCAGTACTTC. Filled out from reference TRBV18 and TRBJ2-7, the complete variable domain reads NAGVMQNPRHLVRRRGQEARLRCSPMKGHSHVYWYRQLPEEGLKFMVYLQKENIIDESGMPKERFSAEFPKEGPSILRIQQVVRGDSAAYFCASSLRETVVQYFGPGTRLTVT.

This sequence joins TRBV19 and TRBJ2-7; D might be TRBD2 (6 bases). Germline V CDR1 and CDR2: LNHDA, SQIVND (reference sequence). The CDR3 sequence is 14 residues long. V gave up 7 bases and J gave up 1 base, with 14 bases separating them. The CDR3 here is CASMGVGGSYEQYF. The CDR3 nucleotides are TGTGCCAGTATGGGGGTCGGGGGATCCTACGAGCAGTACTTC.

The CDR3 bases are TGCGCCAGCAGCCAAGATTCGGGACAGGGATATGGCTACACCTTC. This gives the protein CASSQDSGQGYGYTF. The rearrangement uses TRBV4-3 and TRBJ1-2; the match to TRBD1 covers 9 bases. The germline V gene has CDR1 LGHNA and CDR2 YSLEER. The V and J ends lost 0 bases and 5 bases, in that order; junction bases with no gene match: 4. The CDR3 sequence is 15 residues long.

The chain has TRBV7-9 and TRBJ2-7; 9 bases fit TRBD2. This CDR3 contains 18 residues. The trim removed 2 bases at V and 3 bases at J, leaving 14 bases unmatched. CDR1 is SEHNR, CDR2 FQNEAQ, per germline (reference sequence). This CDR3 reads CASSLLNPGREGLYEQYF. DNA for the CDR3: TGTGCCAGCAGCTTATTAAACCCCGGGCGGGAGGGCCTCTACGAGCAGTACTTC.

The chain has TRBV4-3 and TRBJ1-5; D perhaps matches TRBD1 (6 bases). The germline gives CDR1 LGHNA, CDR2 YSLEER. CDR3 length: 17 residues. V was clipped by 4 bases and J by 0 bases, with 16 bases between them. The CDR3 is CASSPSLRGDSNQPQHF. The CDR3 DNA reads as TGCGCCAGCAGCCCATCGCTCAGGGGCGATAGCAATCAGCCCCAGCATTTT.

The chain uses TRBV4-2 and TRBJ1-5, with D perhaps matching TRBD1 (6 bases). Germline values: CDR1 LGHNA, CDR2 YNFKEQ. The CDR3 covers 16 residues. V lost 1 base, J lost 3 bases, and 13 bases lay in between. CDR3 amino acids: CASSQGTALFNQPQHF. CDR3 coding DNA: TGTGCCAGCAGCCAAGGGACAGCCTTGTTCAATCAGCCCCAGCATTTT.

The chain recombines TRBV7-2 with TRBJ2-1; D remains ambiguous. Trimming cost V 2 bases and J 2 bases, with 7 bases left between them. The CDR3 has 14 residues. In germline, CDR1 is SGHTA, CDR2 FQGNSA. The CDR3 region has the DNA TGTGCCAGCAGCTTATACACAGCCTACAATGAGCAGTTCTTC. Translating gives CASSLYTAYNEQFF.

This clone was observed a handful of times. This sequence joins TRBV24-1 and TRBJ1-5; 8 bases map to TRBD1. The trim removed 11 bases at V and 1 base at J, leaving 6 bases unmatched. Germline CDR1 reads KGHDR; CDR2 reads SFDVKD. CDR3 length: 14 residues. CDR3 loop: CAIGDRGSNQPQHF. CDR3 nucleotide sequence: TGTGCCATCGGAGACAGGGGAAGCAATCAGCCCCAGCATTTT.

The chain links TRBV11-2 to TRBJ2-2; D possibly corresponds to TRBD1 (6 bases). Between the trimmed V and J ends, which lost 5 bases and 2 bases, there was a span of 9 bases. The germline gives CDR1 SGHAT, CDR2 FQNNGV. The CDR3 totals 14 residues. The CDR3 loop reads CASSVDRNTGELFF. CDR3 DNA sequence: TGTGCCAGCAGCGTGGACAGAAACACCGGGGAGCTGTTTTTT.

This clone was counted between two and nine times. V is TRBV7-7 and J is TRBJ2-1; the D is unclear. The CDR3 length is 15 residues. CDR1 is SSHAT and CDR2 is FNYEAQ in the germline V gene (reference sequence). The ends were cut back, 2 bases at V and 2 bases at J, with 10 bases in the middle. The CDR3: CASSLSPATYNEQFF. The CDR3 DNA follows: TGTGCCAGCAGCTTAAGCCCAGCGACCTACAATGAGCAGTTCTTC.

The V and J genes are TRBV10-2 and TRBJ1-2; TRBD1 agrees at 7 bases. V shed 3 bases and J 3 bases; nucleotides not matched to a gene: 7. The CDR3 is 15 residues long. CDR1 and CDR2 from the germline V gene are WSHSY and SAAADI. CDR3 sequence reads: CASSDVAGGYYGYTF. In DNA form, the CDR3 reads TGCGCCAGCAGTGATGTGGCAGGGGGTTACTATGGCTACACCTTC.

This clone came up once. V gene TRBV6-4 combines with J gene TRBJ1-1; D gene unclear. With 6 bases removed from V and 1 base from J, the gap between germline ends came to 9 bases. Germline V gives CDR1 MRHNA, CDR2 SNTAGT. This CDR3 is built from 13 residues. Here the CDR3 reads CASRNSENTEAFF. Written as DNA, the CDR3 is TGTGCCAGCAGGAACAGTGAGAACACTGAAGCTTTCTTT.